The 27 T cell receptor beta chains below come from one sample, sequenced in a study of blood T cell repertoires in COVID-19 (dated by TCRdb to the early 2020s). The method was the immunoSEQ multiplex PCR assay. Drawn from immuneACCESS, this table holds only the in-frame rearrangements with V and J called that TCRdb kept. Clones are partly lost; checked studies trace under half to an unresolved V gene and leave the rest unexplained. Here the sample has under 250,000 clones; more than 75% occur a single time. Nearly 6% of the sample goes to the ten largest clones. Sequenced material: peripheral blood. The receptors stem from a woman between 35 and 50 years old with COVID-19, enrolled during active disease.

This sequence joins TRBV4-2 and TRBJ2-7; the match to TRBD2 covers 11 bases. The J segment lost 4 bases and the V segment lost 0 bases, leaving 5 bases of the junction unmatched. CDR1 is LGHNA, CDR2 YNFKEQ, per germline. This CDR3 has 16 residues. In nucleotides, the CDR3 is TGTGCCAGCAGCCAAGATGGACTAGCGGGTGGGTACGAGCAGTACTTC. This sequence encodes CASSQDGLAGGYEQYF.

The V gene is TRBV11-2, the J gene TRBJ2-7; 11 bases fit TRBD2. Losses at the gene ends were 3 bases for V and 4 bases for J; bases not matched to a gene: 11. Germline V gene sequence: CDR1 SGHAT, CDR2 FQNNGV. This CDR3 spans 17 amino acids. The CDR3 coding sequence is TGTGCCAGCAGCTTCACGGATAGCGGGAGGGCCCTGTACGAGCAGTACTTC. This translates into CASSFTDSGRALYEQYF.

This chain connects TRBV4-1 to TRBJ2-2; 10 positions agree with TRBD2. V dropped 4 bases and J dropped 1; count of bases not matched to a gene: 3. CDR1 is MGHRA and CDR2 is YSYEKL in the germline V gene. This CDR3 is built from 16 residues. The CDR3 reads CASSRAGGGNTGELFF. The CDR3 region has the DNA TGCGCCAGCAGCCGAGCGGGAGGGGGGAACACCGGGGAGCTGTTTTTT.

This chain links TRBV13 with TRBJ2-3; 7 positions match TRBD2. Germline V gene sequence: CDR1 PRHDT, CDR2 FYEKMQ (reference sequence). With V trimmed by 2 bases and J by 2 bases, 13 bases remained unmatched. This CDR3 is built from 18 residues. DNA of the CDR3: TGTGCCAGCAGCTTAAGGCTAGCGGACCCTTACTACACAGATACGCAGTATTTT. Amino acid sequence: CASSLRLADPYYTDTQYF.

The V and J genes are TRBV6-5 and TRBJ1-2; D uncertain. The germline CDR1 and CDR2 sequences are MNHEY and SVGAGI. V was cut by 8 bases and J by 8 bases, with 18 bases left in between. This CDR3 has 13 residues. The chain's CDR3 is CASSERRWSGYTF. The CDR3 coding sequence is TGTGCCAGCTCCGAAAGACGGTGGAGCGGCTACACCTTC.

The V and J genes are TRBV12-3 or TRBV12-4 and TRBJ2-5; D unresolved. The CDR3 is made up of 13 amino acids. V was shortened by 7 bases and J by 3 bases, with 12 bases between the two germline ends. The chain's CDR3 is CASTPWQEETQYF. The CDR3 DNA is TGTGCCAGCACCCCGTGGCAGGAAGAGACCCAGTACTTC.

The J gene is TRBJ2-1, the V gene TRBV2, with a possible D match to TRBD1 (5 bases). Germline V CDR1 and CDR2: SNHLY, FYNNEI. CDR3 length: 14 residues. The V gene lost 5 bases and the J gene lost 7 bases, with 15 bases spanning the gap. The CDR3 here is CASSRTFARNEQFF. The CDR3 DNA reads as TGTGCCAGCAGTCGGACATTTGCCCGAAATGAGCAGTTCTTC.

V is TRBV18 and J is TRBJ2-7; a possible D gene is TRBD2 (5 bases). The V gene's germline CDR1 is KGHSH and CDR2 LQKENI. The germline V and J ends were trimmed by 3 bases and 0 bases, with 9 bases remaining between them. The CDR3 length is 14 residues. The CDR3 sequence is CASSPGLASYEQYF. CDR3 nucleotides: TGTGCCAGCTCACCTGGGCTAGCCTCCTACGAGCAGTACTTC.

The chain joins TRBV12-5 to TRBJ1-4; no reliable D call. The CDR3 totals 19 residues. Germline V gene data show CDR1 as LGHNT and CDR2 as FRNRAP. Trimming pared 0 bases from V and 4 bases from J, leaving 21 bases between. The CDR3 spells CASGLVRRTKIPFNEKLFF. DNA for the CDR3: TGTGCTAGTGGTTTGGTAAGGAGAACTAAGATCCCCTTTAATGAAAAACTGTTTTTT.

The DNA for the CDR3 is TGTGCCAGCAGCGACGACAGGAATAGCAATCAGCCCCAGCATTTT. This gives the protein CASSDDRNSNQPQHF. V and J are TRBV6-5 and TRBJ1-5, with D possibly TRBD1 on 6 matching bases. The CDR3 has 15 amino acids. CDR1 is MNHEY and CDR2 is SVGAGI in the germline V gene. V lost 6 bases, J lost 0 bases, and 12 bases lay in between.

The table lists this clone with a few counts. The CDR3 is CASSLIGFESYEQYF. The CDR3 nucleotides read TGTGCCAGCAGCTTAATCGGGTTCGAATCCTACGAGCAGTACTTC. The chain has TRBV5-4 and TRBJ2-7; D unclear. Trimming removed 2 bases at V and 1 base at J, with 13 bases between. CDR1 is SGHNT, CDR2 YYREEE, per germline (reference sequence). This CDR3 region has 15 residues.

V gene TRBV2 combines with J gene TRBJ2-5, with TRBD1 matching over 10 bases. With V trimmed by 5 bases and J by 5 bases, 11 bases remained unmatched. Germline V gene data show CDR1 as SNHLY and CDR2 as FYNNEI. The CDR3 consists of 16 residues. In nucleotides, the CDR3 is TGTGCCAGCAGTTCCGGGACAGGGGTTATGTCGGAGACCCAGTACTTC. Translation: CASSSGTGVMSETQYF.

The rearrangement uses TRBV20-1 and TRBJ2-7; TRBD2 might be the D (5 bases). The CDR3 is made up of 13 amino acids. The germline gives CDR1 DFQATT, CDR2 SNEGSKA (reference sequence). Trimming cost V 3 bases and J 1 base, with 10 bases left between them. DNA for the CDR3: TGCAGTGCTAGTAGCGCCTCTTCCTACGAGCAGTACTTC. Its protein product is CSASSASSYEQYF.

This clone was found a few times. V is TRBV6-5 and J is TRBJ2-1; tentative D call: TRBD1 (6 bases). The CDR3 is made up of 14 amino acids. Trimming took off 5 bases at V and 5 bases at J, with 13 bases between the two ends. Germline values: CDR1 MNHEY, CDR2 SVGAGI. This chain's CDR3 is CASSPQGWNNEQFF. The CDR3 nucleotides read TGTGCCAGCAGTCCTCAGGGGTGGAACAATGAGCAGTTCTTC.

V and J are TRBV6-1 and TRBJ1-1, with a tentative D call TRBD1 (5 bases). This CDR3 comprises 13 residues. Germline CDR1 reads MNHNS; CDR2 reads SASEGT. Between the trimmed V and J ends, which lost 2 bases and 4 bases, there was a span of 8 bases. CDR3 in amino acids: CASSEWTLTEAFF. CDR3 DNA: TGTGCCAGCAGTGAATGGACACTCACTGAAGCTTTCTTT.

V usage is TRBV6-6 and J usage is TRBJ2-3; TRBD2 might be the D (6 bases). Trimming left V 6 bases short and J 2 bases short, with 12 bases between. The V gene's germline CDR1 is MNHNY and CDR2 SVGAGI (reference sequence). The CDR3 runs 14 residues. The CDR3: CASSSGLFTDTQYF. The CDR3 nucleotides read TGTGCCAGCAGCTCGGGACTTTTCACAGATACGCAGTATTTT.

This clone has a handful of counts. The chain has TRBV19 and TRBJ1-1; no firm D call. This CDR3 contains 16 residues. CDR1 and CDR2 from the germline V gene are LNHDA and SQIVND (reference sequence). Trimming cost V 1 base and J 7 bases, with 19 bases left between them. The CDR3 is CASSIGGTLIRSEAFF. The CDR3 region has the DNA TGTGCCAGTAGTATAGGCGGCACTCTAATACGGAGTGAAGCTTTCTTT.

V usage is TRBV19 and J usage is TRBJ1-2; possible D gene TRBD1, 5 bases. The germline CDR1 and CDR2 sequences are LNHDA and SQIVND (reference sequence). V was clipped by 4 bases and J by 2 bases, with 20 bases between them. The CDR3 runs to 17 residues. CDR3 region: CASSNPPRDRANYGYTF. The CDR3, as DNA: TGTGCCAGTAGTAATCCTCCCAGAGACAGAGCCAACTATGGCTACACCTTC.

The chain links TRBV24-1 to TRBJ2-7; D not resolved. Looked up from germline, CDR1 is KGHDR and CDR2 is SFDVKD. The CDR3 is 16 amino acids. Trimming removed 4 bases at V and 0 bases at J, with 15 bases between. The CDR3 DNA reads as TGTGCCACCAGTGAGAGACTGCTCTCGAGCTCCTACGAGCAGTACTTC. As protein: CATSERLLSSSYEQYF.

This clone was detected only once. J is TRBJ2-3 and V is TRBV11-3; 8 bases match TRBD2. This CDR3 region has 14 residues. Germline V gene data show CDR1 as SGHNT and CDR2 as YENEEA. The V segment lost 5 bases and the J segment 2 bases; nucleotides outside the gene matches: 3. The DNA for the CDR3 is TGTGCCAGCAGCGGAGCGGGGGTCACAGATACGCAGTATTTT. It is translated as CASSGAGVTDTQYF.

The chain joins TRBV12-3 or TRBV12-4 to TRBJ1-3; D not certain. CDR3 size: 11 residues. V was cut by 6 bases and J by 5 bases, with 5 bases left in between. DNA for the CDR3: TGTGCCAGCAGCCTACGAAACACCATATATTTT. Translation gives CASSLRNTIYF.

The rearrangement uses TRBV11-2 and TRBJ2-3, with a tentative D call TRBD1 (5 bases). The CDR3 runs to 17 residues. The V gene lost 1 base and the J gene lost 6 bases, with 20 bases spanning the gap. Germline V CDR1 and CDR2: SGHAT, FQNNGV. CDR3 nucleotides: TGTGCCAGCAGCTTAGTTTCAGGACAATTCGTCTCGGATACGCAGTATTTT. Protein product: CASSLVSGQFVSDTQYF.

The chain links TRBV9 to TRBJ1-3; D is perhaps TRBD1 (5 bases). Germline CDR1 and CDR2: SGDLS and YYNGEE. The CDR3 spans 14 residues. The germline V and J ends were trimmed by 3 bases and 1 base, with 8 bases remaining between them. As DNA, the CDR3 is TGTGCCAGCAGCGGGGCAGGGTCTGGAAACACCATATATTTT. The encoded protein is CASSGAGSGNTIYF. Complete variable domain (other parts from reference TRBV9 and TRBJ1-3): DSGVTQTPKHLITATGQRVTLRCSPRSGDLSVYWYQQSLDQGLQFLIQYYNGEERAKGNILERFSAQQFPDLHSELNLSSLELGDSALYFCASSGAGSGNTIYFGEGSWLTVV.

This chain connects TRBV6-5 to TRBJ1-1; the D gene is possibly TRBD1 (6 bases). Germline V gives CDR1 MNHEY, CDR2 SVGAGI. The V end lost 6 bases, the J end lost 8 bases, and 16 bases lay between the germline ends. The CDR3 runs to 13 residues. CDR3 residues: CASRIGQREEAFF. The CDR3 bases are TGTGCCAGCAGAATCGGACAGCGGGAGGAAGCTTTCTTT.

This clone came up once. The J gene is TRBJ2-1, the V gene TRBV10-1; 12 positions match TRBD2. The CDR3 spans 15 residues. CDR1 WNHNN and CDR2 SYGVQD come from the germline V gene (reference sequence). Losses at the gene ends were 4 bases for V and 8 bases for J; bases not matched to a gene: 6. The CDR3 is CASSVLAGGRDEQFF. In DNA form, the CDR3 reads TGCGCCAGCAGTGTACTAGCGGGAGGTCGCGATGAGCAGTTCTTC.

The chain carries TRBV15 and TRBJ2-4, with a tentative D call TRBD2 (5 bases). The CDR3 totals 18 residues. Germline lookup yields CDR1 LNHNV and CDR2 YYDKDF (reference sequence). V was trimmed by 4 bases and J by 0 bases, leaving 19 bases between them. This CDR3 is CATSTRTGPGLAKNIQYF. CDR3 in DNA: TGTGCCACCAGCACCCGGACTGGACCCGGGCTAGCCAAAAACATTCAGTACTTC.

The chain carries TRBV5-1 and TRBJ2-3; 10 bases match TRBD1. The germline V gene encodes CDR1 SGHRS and CDR2 YFSETQ. Trimming took 0 bases from V and 2 from J; bases not matched to a gene: 3. The CDR3 is made up of 16 amino acids. The CDR3 sequence is CASSLGTGGITDTQYF. The CDR3 DNA sequence: TGCGCCAGCAGCTTGGGGACAGGGGGGATCACAGATACGCAGTATTTT.